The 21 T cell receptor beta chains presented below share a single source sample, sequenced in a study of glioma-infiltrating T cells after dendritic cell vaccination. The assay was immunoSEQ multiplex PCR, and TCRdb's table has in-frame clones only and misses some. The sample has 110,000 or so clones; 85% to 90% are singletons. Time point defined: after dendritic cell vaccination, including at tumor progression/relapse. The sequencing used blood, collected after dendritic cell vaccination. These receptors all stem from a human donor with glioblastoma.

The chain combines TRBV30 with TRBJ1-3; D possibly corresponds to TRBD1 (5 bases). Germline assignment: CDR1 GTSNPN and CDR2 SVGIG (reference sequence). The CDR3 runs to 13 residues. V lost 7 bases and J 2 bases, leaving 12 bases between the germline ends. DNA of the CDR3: TGTGCCTTGGGCGGAGGGGCTGGAAACACCATATATTTT. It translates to CALGGGAGNTIYF.

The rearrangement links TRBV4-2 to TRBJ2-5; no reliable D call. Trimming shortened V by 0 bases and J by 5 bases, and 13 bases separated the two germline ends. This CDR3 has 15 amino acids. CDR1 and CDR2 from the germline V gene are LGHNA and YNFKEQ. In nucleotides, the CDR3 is TGTGCCAGCAGCCAAGAGGCCAGATCCGGGGAGACCCAGTACTTC. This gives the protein CASSQEARSGETQYF.

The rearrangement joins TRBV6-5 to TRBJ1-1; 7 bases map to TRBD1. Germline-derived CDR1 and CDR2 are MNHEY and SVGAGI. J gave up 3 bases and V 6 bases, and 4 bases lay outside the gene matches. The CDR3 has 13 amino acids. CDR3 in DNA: TGTGCCAGCAGCCCCGACAGGGACACTGAAGCTTTCTTT. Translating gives CASSPDRDTEAFF.

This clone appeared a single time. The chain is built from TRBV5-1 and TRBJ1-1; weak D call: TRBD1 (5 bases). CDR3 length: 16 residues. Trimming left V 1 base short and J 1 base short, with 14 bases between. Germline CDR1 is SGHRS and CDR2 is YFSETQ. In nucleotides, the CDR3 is TGCGCCAGCAGCTTGTCGGTTGGGGGGGGGAACACTGAAGCTTTCTTT. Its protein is CASSLSVGGGNTEAFF.

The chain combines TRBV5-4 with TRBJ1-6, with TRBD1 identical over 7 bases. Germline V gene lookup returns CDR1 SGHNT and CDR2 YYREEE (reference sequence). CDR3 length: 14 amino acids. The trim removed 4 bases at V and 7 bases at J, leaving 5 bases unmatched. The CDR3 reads CASSQDRRNSPLHF. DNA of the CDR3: TGTGCCAGCAGCCAGGACAGGAGAAATTCACCCCTCCACTTT.

This CDR3 reads CASREPGQGLANEQYF. For the CDR3, the DNA is TGCGCCAGCAGAGAGCCGGGACAGGGCTTAGCGAACGAGCAGTACTTC. The V and J genes are TRBV5-1 and TRBJ2-7; 9 nucleotides match TRBD1. The V segment lost 5 bases and the J segment 5 bases; nucleotides outside the gene matches: 14. The germline CDR1 and CDR2 sequences are SGHRS and YFSETQ. This CDR3 has 16 residues.

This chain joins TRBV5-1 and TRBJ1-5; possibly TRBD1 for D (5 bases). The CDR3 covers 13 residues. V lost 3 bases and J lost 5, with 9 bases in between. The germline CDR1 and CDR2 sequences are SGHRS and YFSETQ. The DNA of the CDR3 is TGCGCCAGCAGCTGGGGGGACGATCAGCCCCAGCATTTT. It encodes CASSWGDDQPQHF.

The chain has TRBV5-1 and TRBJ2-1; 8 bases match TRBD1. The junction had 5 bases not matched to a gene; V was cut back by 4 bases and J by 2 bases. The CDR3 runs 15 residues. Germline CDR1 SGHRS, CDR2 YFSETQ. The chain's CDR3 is CASSGDRGAYNEQFF. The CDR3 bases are TGCGCCAGCAGCGGCGACAGGGGAGCCTACAATGAGCAGTTCTTC.

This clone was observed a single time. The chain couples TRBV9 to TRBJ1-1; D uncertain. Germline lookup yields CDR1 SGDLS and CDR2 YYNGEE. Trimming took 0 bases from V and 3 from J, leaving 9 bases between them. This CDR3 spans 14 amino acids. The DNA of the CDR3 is TGTGCCAGCAGCGTAGAGGGAGGTTACACTGAAGCTTTCTTT. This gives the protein CASSVEGGYTEAFF.

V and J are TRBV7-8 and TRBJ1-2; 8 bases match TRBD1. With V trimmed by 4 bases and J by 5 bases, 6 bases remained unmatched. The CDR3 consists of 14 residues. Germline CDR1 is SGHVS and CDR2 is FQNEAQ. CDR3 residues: CASSSDRGGYGYTF. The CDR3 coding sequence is TGTGCCAGCAGCTCCGACAGGGGAGGGTATGGCTACACCTTC.

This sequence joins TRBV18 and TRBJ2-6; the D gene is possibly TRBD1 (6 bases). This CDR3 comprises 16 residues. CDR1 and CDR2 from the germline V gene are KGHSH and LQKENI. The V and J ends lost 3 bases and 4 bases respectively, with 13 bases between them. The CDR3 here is CASSPARGTGANVLTF. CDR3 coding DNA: TGTGCCAGCTCACCGGCGAGGGGGACGGGGGCCAACGTCCTGACTTTC.

This CDR3 is CASSYARGNSPLHF. DNA for the CDR3: TGTGCCAGCAGTTATGCCAGGGGTAATTCACCCCTCCACTTT. This chain connects TRBV6-5 to TRBJ1-6; possibly TRBD1 for D (6 bases). This CDR3 comprises 14 residues. V was shortened by 3 bases and J by 6 bases, with 9 bases between the two germline ends. The germline gives CDR1 MNHEY, CDR2 SVGAGI.

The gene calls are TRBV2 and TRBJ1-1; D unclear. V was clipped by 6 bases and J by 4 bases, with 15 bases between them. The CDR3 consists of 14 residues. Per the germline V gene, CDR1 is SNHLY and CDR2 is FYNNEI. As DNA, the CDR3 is TGTGCCAGCAGCGGCGGGCAGGATGTCACTGAAGCTTTCTTT. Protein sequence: CASSGGQDVTEAFF.

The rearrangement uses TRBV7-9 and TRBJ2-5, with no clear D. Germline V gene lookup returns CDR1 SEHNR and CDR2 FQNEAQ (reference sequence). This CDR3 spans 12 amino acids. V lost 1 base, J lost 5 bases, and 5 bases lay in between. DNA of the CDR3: TGTGCCAGCAGCTTAGTAGTGGAGACCCAGTACTTC. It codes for CASSLVVETQYF.

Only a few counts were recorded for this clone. The DNA of the CDR3 is TGTGCCAGCAGTTTGGTTACAGGGACTGAAGCTTTCTTT. Translating gives CASSLVTGTEAFF. The chain has TRBV6-5 and TRBJ1-1; TRBD1 is a possible D gene (6 bases). V was pared by 4 bases and J by 5 bases, with 11 bases between. Germline loops: CDR1 MNHEY, CDR2 SVGAGI. The CDR3 runs to 13 residues.

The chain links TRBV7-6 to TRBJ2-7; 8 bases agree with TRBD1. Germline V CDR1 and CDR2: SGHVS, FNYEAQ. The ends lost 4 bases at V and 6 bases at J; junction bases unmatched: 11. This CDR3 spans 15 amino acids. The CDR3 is CASSSSDRATGEQYF. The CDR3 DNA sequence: TGTGCCAGCAGCTCGTCGGACAGGGCGACAGGCGAGCAGTACTTC.

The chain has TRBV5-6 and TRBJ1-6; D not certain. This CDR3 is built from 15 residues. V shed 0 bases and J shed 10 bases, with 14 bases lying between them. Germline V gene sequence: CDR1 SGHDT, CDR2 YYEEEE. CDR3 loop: CASSLDDAGLSPLHF. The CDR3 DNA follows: TGTGCCAGCAGCTTGGACGATGCGGGTTTATCACCCCTCCACTTT.

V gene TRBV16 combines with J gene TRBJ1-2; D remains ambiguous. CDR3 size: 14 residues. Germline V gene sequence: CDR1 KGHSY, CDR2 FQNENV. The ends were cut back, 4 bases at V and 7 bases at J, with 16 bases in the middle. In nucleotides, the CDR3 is TGTGCCAGCAGCCCCGGAGAGAGAGCGAGTGGCTACACCTTC. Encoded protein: CASSPGERASGYTF.

CDR3 DNA: TGTGCCAGCAGGACAGTCAATTCACCCCTCCACTTT. Its protein is CASRTVNSPLHF. The rearrangement joins TRBV6-5 to TRBJ1-6, with D perhaps TRBD1 (5 bases). Germline V gene lookup returns CDR1 MNHEY and CDR2 SVGAGI. The CDR3 is made up of 12 amino acids. Trimming removed 6 bases at V and 7 bases at J, with 7 bases between.

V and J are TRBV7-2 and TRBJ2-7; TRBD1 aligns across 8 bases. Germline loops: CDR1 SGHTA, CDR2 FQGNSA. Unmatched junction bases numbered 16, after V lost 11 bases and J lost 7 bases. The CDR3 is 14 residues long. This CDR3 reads CASSFDRGSREQYF. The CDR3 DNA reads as TGTGCCTCCTCCTTCGACAGGGGTTCTCGAGAGCAGTACTTC.

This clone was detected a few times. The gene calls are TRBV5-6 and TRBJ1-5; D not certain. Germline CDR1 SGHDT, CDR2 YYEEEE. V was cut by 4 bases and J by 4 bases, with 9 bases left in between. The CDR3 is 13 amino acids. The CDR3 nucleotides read TGTGCCAGCAGCCTAGCAAGGAATCAGCCCCAGCATTTT. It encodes CASSLARNQPQHF.